A single sample gave rise to the 10 T cell receptor beta chains below, sequenced in a study of CD4 and CD8 cells across lung adenocarcinoma regions. TCRdb fed the PCR reads into MiXCR, producing one record per CDR3 protein. Of almost 7,000 distinct CDR3 sequences detected, around half appear once; the ten largest clones hold approximately 46%. Sequencing input: CD8+ T cells from the center of a lung tumor. The receptors come from a male donor with lung adenocarcinoma. The CD4 and CD8 labels of this study may be unreliable.

This chain joins TRBV27 and TRBJ1-2, with 9 bases aligning to TRBD1. Trimming cost V 2 bases and J 3 bases; bases outside gene matches: 1. Germline V gene sequence: CDR1 MNHEY, CDR2 SMNVEV (reference sequence). The CDR3 is 14 residues long. The DNA for the CDR3 is TGTGCCAGCAGTTTAAGGACAGGGGACTATGGCTACACCTTC. Protein product: CASSLRTGDYGYTF.

By share of the sample, this clonotype is large. The chain couples TRBV10-1 to TRBJ2-4; 10 nucleotides match TRBD2. Germline values: CDR1 WNHNN, CDR2 SYGVQD (reference sequence). The CDR3 has 14 residues. The ends lost 2 bases at V and 7 bases at J; junction bases unmatched: 2. CDR3 sequence: CASSERGLANIQYF. The DNA of the CDR3 is TGCGCCAGCAGTGAGAGGGGACTAGCGAACATTCAGTACTTC.

CDR3 amino acids: CASSVQGGNYNEQFF. Written as DNA, the CDR3 is TGTGCCAGCAGTGTCCAAGGGGGGAACTACAATGAGCAGTTCTTC. J is TRBJ2-1 and V is TRBV6-1; D is tentatively TRBD1 or TRBD2 (6 bases each). Trimming shortened V by 4 bases and J by 3 bases, and 13 bases separated the two germline ends. The V gene's germline CDR1 is MNHNS and CDR2 SASEGT. The CDR3 runs to 15 residues.

The genes are TRBV6-4 and TRBJ2-1; D is unresolved. The J call is in doubt because the DNA end fits TRBJ2-7 better. CDR3 size: 15 residues. From germline, CDR1 is MRHNA and CDR2 SNTAGT. For the CDR3, the DNA is TGTGCCAGCAGCCTTAGCCCGGGCTCCTACAATGAGCAGTACTTC. It specifies CASSLSPGSYNEQYF.

Relative to its sample, this clonotype is large. V is TRBV6-1 and J is TRBJ2-5; D may correspond to TRBD1 or TRBD2 (5 bases each). The CDR3 loop spans 15 amino acids. CDR1 and CDR2 (germline): MNHNS, SASEGT. Trimming pared 9 bases from V and 2 bases from J, leaving 19 bases between. Here the CDR3 DNA reads TGTGCCAGTTTGGACCGGGGCGGAGAACAAGAGACCCAGTACTTC. Translating gives CASLDRGGEQETQYF.

This clonotype is classed as large. This chain links TRBV6-1 with TRBJ2-7; tentatively, D is TRBD1 (6 bases). CDR3 length equals 13 residues. V was trimmed by 5 bases and J by 4 bases, leaving 12 bases between them. CDR1 is MNHNS and CDR2 is SASEGT in the germline V gene. For the CDR3, the DNA is TGTGCCAGCAGTATGGGACATCTTTACGAGCAGTACTTC. Protein product: CASSMGHLYEQYF.

There are many counts of this clonotype. V and J are TRBV6-1 and TRBJ2-1; D is perhaps TRBD2 (5 bases). The CDR3 is 14 amino acids. The V gene lost 6 bases and the J gene lost 10 bases, with 19 bases spanning the gap. Germline CDR1 and CDR2: MNHNS and SASEGT. CDR3 sequence: CASSPRGGFHEQFF. CDR3 coding DNA: TGTGCCAGCAGCCCTCGTGGAGGTTTCCACGAGCAGTTCTTC.

This clonotype was recorded a few times. V and J are TRBV6-5 and TRBJ2-3; TRBD1 might be the D (6 bases). This CDR3 comprises 14 residues. V dropped 4 bases and J dropped 6 bases, with 14 bases sitting between them. The V gene's germline CDR1 is MNHEY and CDR2 SVGAGI. CDR3: CASSSGTWGDTQYF. CDR3 nucleotides: TGTGCCAGCAGTTCCGGGACATGGGGGGATACGCAGTATTTT.

This clonotype has more than one count but fewer than ten. The CDR3 loop is CASITGYWYTF. CDR3 sequence (DNA): TGTGCCAGCATTACAGGGTATTGGTACACCTTC. The chain couples TRBV6-5 to TRBJ1-2; a possible D gene is TRBD1 (6 bases). The CDR3 has 11 residues. V shed 7 bases and J shed 11 bases, with 14 bases lying between them. CDR1 is MNHEY, CDR2 SVGAGI, per germline.

Worth noting for this clonotype: Germline is not matched at one junction end, which may reflect a read error. The CDR3 is CASRMGLQGVRYNAQFF. The CDR3 DNA reads as TGTGCCAGCAGAATGGGACTCCAGGGTGTTAGGTACAATGCGCAGTTTTTC. This chain uses TRBV6-1 with TRBJ2-1; D possibly corresponds to TRBD2 (6 bases). This CDR3 is 17 amino acids long. Germline V CDR1 and CDR2: MNHNS, SASEGT.